Listed here is a single TCR beta chain. These data originate in a study of control samples from healthy donors and cancer patients. Measured with immunoSEQ multiplex PCR; TCRdb has only the in-frame clones, and not every one. The sample lists tens of thousands of clones; under 90% were seen once. Germline V gives CDR1 ENHRY, CDR2 SYGVKD. V shed 4 bases and J shed 2 bases, with 11 bases lying between them. The CDR3 has 14 amino acids. Source material: blood. The J gene is TRBJ1-1, the V gene TRBV10-3, with D perhaps matching TRBD1 (5 bases). The TCR sequence derives from a man aged 45-65 years in good health. CDR3 DNA sequence: TGTGCCATCAGTGTCCGGGACCAAAACACTGAAGCTTTCTTT. Amino acids: CAISVRDQNTEAFF.